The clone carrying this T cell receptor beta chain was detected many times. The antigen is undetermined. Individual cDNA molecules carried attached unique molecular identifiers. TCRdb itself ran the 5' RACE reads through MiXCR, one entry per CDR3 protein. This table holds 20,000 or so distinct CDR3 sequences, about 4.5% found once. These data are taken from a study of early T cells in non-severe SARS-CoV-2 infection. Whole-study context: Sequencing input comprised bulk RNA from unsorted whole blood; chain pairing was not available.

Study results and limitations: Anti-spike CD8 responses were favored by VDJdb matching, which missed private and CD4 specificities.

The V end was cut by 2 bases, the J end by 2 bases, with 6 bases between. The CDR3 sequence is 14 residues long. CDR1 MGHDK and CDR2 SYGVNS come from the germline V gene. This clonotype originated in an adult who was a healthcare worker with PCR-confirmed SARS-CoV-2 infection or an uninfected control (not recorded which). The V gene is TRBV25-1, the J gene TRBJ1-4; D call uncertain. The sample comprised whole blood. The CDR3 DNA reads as TGTGCCAGCAGTGAAGCGGCCACTAATGAAAAACTGTTTTTT. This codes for CASSEAATNEKLFF.